A selection of T cell receptor beta chains follows, all from one sample in a study of Graves' ophthalmopathy and Graves' hyperthyroidism. TCRdb redid the calling of the multiplex PCR reads with MiXCR, one entry per CDR3 protein. This table has around 400,000 distinct CDR3 sequences, more than 20% appearing once. Sequenced: peripheral blood. The receptors stem from a woman between 18 and 29 years old with stable Graves' hyperthyroidism. CDR3s include the opening cysteine and the closing phenylalanine or tryptophan. Clone size is stated in some rows and not others, as once, few, many or a class when expanded.

J,V,size,CDR3
TRBJ2-2,TRBV7-3,many,CASSLWPGVGTGELFF
TRBJ2-7,TRBV7-2,-,CASSPTSGMDKQYF
TRBJ2-7,TRBV6-2/TRBV6-3,many,CASSSLRTGLNYEQYF
TRBJ1-1,TRBV6-1,once,CASLERGTEAFF
TRBJ2-2,TRBV28,-,CASSMDWAWWVTGELFF
TRBJ1-1,TRBV6-1,many,CASSRAGTGGTEAFF
TRBJ1-2,TRBV20-1,-,CSARPLPYNYGYTF
TRBJ1-2,TRBV6-2/TRBV6-3,many,CASSSPRALRGGAEGYTF
TRBJ2-7,TRBV28,many,CASKGGLAGVEQYF
TRBJ2-5,TRBV20-1,many,CSARDSLAGMGGETQYF
TRBJ2-5,TRBV27,many,CASSFSPGETQYF
TRBJ2-4,TRBV5-1,many,CASSLGQNLAKNIKYF
TRBJ2-7,TRBV7-2,many,CASSLADRVGEQYF
TRBJ2-4,TRBV2,many,CASREQEAKNIQYF
TRBJ2-7,TRBV12-3/TRBV12-4,many,CASSFLAYSSYEQYF
TRBJ1-2,TRBV19,many,CASSEQQENYGYTF
TRBJ1-5,TRBV7-8,many,CASSLGLADGQPQHF
TRBJ2-7,TRBV7-6,few,CASSSPGTGVHEQYF
TRBJ1-5,TRBV15,few,CATSRVGNQPQHF
TRBJ1-1,TRBV6-1,-,CASSQNPGQGDPEAFF
TRBJ2-5,TRBV6-1,few,CASSTTGIQETQYF
TRBJ2-7,TRBV2,few,CASSVFPGLASYEQYF
TRBJ2-2,TRBV6-1,-,CASTTGALGPGELFF
TRBJ1-2,TRBV6-5,-,CASSYWQGEPGYTF
TRBJ2-5,TRBV7-2,many,CASSPYREGETQYF
TRBJ1-1,TRBV20-1,many,CSANSGGGSTEAFF
TRBJ2-7,TRBV28,many,CASSLSGGAFNEQYF
TRBJ2-7,TRBV20-1,many,CSAGHPRSYEQYF
TRBJ2-4,TRBV28,many,CASSPRQGADIQYF
TRBJ1-2,TRBV7-9,-,CASSFTPANGYTF
TRBJ2-2,TRBV5-5,many,CASSLDPVTGELFF
TRBJ2-5,TRBV28,many,CASSSSGRREETQYF
TRBJ1-1,TRBV19,many,CASHTGGTEAFF
TRBJ2-2,TRBV29-1,many,CSVHSGTRANTGELFF
TRBJ2-7,TRBV6-4,-,CASSEGHGLSYEQYF
TRBJ2-7,TRBV28,-,CASSALAGEHYEQYF
TRBJ2-2,TRBV19,many,CASSARGVRVRTGELFF
TRBJ1-5,TRBV4-2,few,CASSHRGRGGSQPQHF
TRBJ2-7,TRBV6-2/TRBV6-3,many,CASSYEDSYEQYF
TRBJ2-7,TRBV20-1,many,CSAVLWVSSYEQYF
TRBJ2-2,TRBV15,many,CATSRVSTGELFF
TRBJ2-2,TRBV6-1,many,CASTRDQKYSTGELFF